The next 19 T cell receptor beta chains were all read from a single sample in a study of shared clonotypes between healthy human individuals. The repertoire was sequenced with immunoSEQ multiplex PCR; TCRdb's copy has only in-frame clones and lacks some. The sample gives about 2.1 million clones, roughly 95% of which show up once; roughly 1.7% is in the top ten. Naive CD8 cells lacked CD45RO and underwent positive selection for CCR7, leaving out terminally differentiated effector memory CD45RA+ cells. The sequenced sample consisted of naive CD8+ T cells from PBMCs. The receptors stem from a man younger than 35 in good health. Some clones in this sample may be carry-over from other donors' samples.

A word on this clone: Just one base apart from a much larger clone, this may be a read error. The chain combines TRBV9 with TRBJ2-3; the match to TRBD1 covers 9 bases. Per germline, CDR1 SGDLS and CDR2 YYNGEE. V was pared by 4 bases and J by 2 bases, with 5 bases of the junction left unmatched. The CDR3 has 15 amino acids. CDR3 nucleotide sequence: TGTGCCAGCAGCCCCGGGACAGGGACCACAGATACGCAGTATTTT. Its translation: CASSPGTGTTDTQYF.

The rearrangement links TRBV6-6 to TRBJ1-4; D is ambiguous. V lost 1 base and J 5 bases, leaving 11 bases between the germline ends. This CDR3 comprises 15 residues. CDR1 MNHNY and CDR2 SVGAGI come from the germline V gene (reference sequence). The CDR3: CASSYYKVPNEKLFF. The CDR3 DNA sequence: TGTGCCAGCAGTTACTACAAGGTACCGAATGAAAAACTGTTTTTT.

The V call is TRBV11-2, the J call TRBJ2-5, with 10 positions matching TRBD2. With V trimmed by 4 bases and J by 7 bases, 12 bases remained unmatched. The CDR3 sequence is 16 residues long. Germline V gene data show CDR1 as SGHAT and CDR2 as FQNNGV. CDR3 amino acids: CASSSLPTSGTGTQYF. The CDR3 coding sequence is TGTGCCAGCAGCTCGCTCCCCACTAGCGGGACGGGGACCCAGTACTTC.

The chain recombines TRBV19 with TRBJ2-3; possible D gene TRBD1, 6 bases. The CDR3 contains 15 residues. The V gene's germline CDR1 is LNHDA and CDR2 SQIVND (reference sequence). The V gene lost 3 bases and the J gene lost 1 base, with 11 bases spanning the gap. This CDR3 is CASSIRDKGTDTQYF. CDR3 DNA: TGTGCCAGTAGTATTAGGGACAAGGGCACAGATACGCAGTATTTT.

The chain joins TRBV4-1 to TRBJ2-7; no clear D. This CDR3 region has 11 residues. Germline assignment: CDR1 MGHRA and CDR2 YSYEKL. V lost 3 bases and J 7 bases, leaving 7 bases between the germline ends. The CDR3 spells CASSQSGEQYF. CDR3 bases: TGCGCCAGCAGCCAGTCGGGTGAGCAGTACTTC.

The chain is built from TRBV7-9 and TRBJ1-2, with 9 bases aligning to TRBD1. The CDR3 length is 18 residues. Germline V gene data show CDR1 as SEHNR and CDR2 as FQNEAQ (reference sequence). The V gene end was trimmed by 5 bases and the J gene end by 0 bases; junction bases not matched to a gene: 13. CDR3 coding DNA: TGTGCCAGCAGCCTCTTTGGGGACAGGGCCGTATCTAACTATGGCTACACCTTC. It encodes CASSLFGDRAVSNYGYTF.

The table lists this clone with a count of one. J is TRBJ1-2 and V is TRBV11-2; D is ambiguous. Germline loops: CDR1 SGHAT, CDR2 FQNNGV. This CDR3 has 17 amino acids. V was shortened by 2 bases and J by 3 bases, with 19 bases between the two germline ends. CDR3 bases: TGTGCCAGCAGCTTATACCCCGCCCGGCACTCCGACTATGGCTACACCTTC. Its protein product is CASSLYPARHSDYGYTF. The full variable domain, rest sourced from reference TRBV11-2 and TRBJ1-2, is EAGVAQSPRYKIIEKRQSVAFWCNPISGHATLYWYQQILGQGPKLLIQFQNNGVVDDSQLPKDRFSAERLKGVDSTLKIQPAKLEDSAVYLCASSLYPARHSDYGYTFGSGTRLTVV.

The chain links TRBV11-2 to TRBJ2-1, with D perhaps being TRBD1 or TRBD2 (5 bases each). The CDR3 is made up of 16 amino acids. The V end was cut by 1 base, the J end by 2 bases, with 12 bases between. Germline CDR1 and CDR2: SGHAT and FQNNGV. CDR3 region: CASSLGIRDAYNEQFF. For the CDR3, the DNA is TGTGCCAGCAGCTTAGGTATAAGGGACGCCTACAATGAGCAGTTCTTC.

This chain uses TRBV10-1 with TRBJ1-5; no definite D call. Germline-derived CDR1 and CDR2 are WNHNN and SYGVQD (reference sequence). The CDR3 totals 13 residues. V lost 0 bases to trimming and J lost 7 bases, with 7 bases between them. The chain's CDR3 is CASSESLGQPQHF. The CDR3, as DNA: TGCGCCAGCAGTGAGTCCCTGGGGCAGCCCCAGCATTTT.

The rearrangement uses TRBV6-5 and TRBJ1-2; 7 bases are a match to TRBD1. Germline CDR1 MNHEY, CDR2 SVGAGI. V was pared by 6 bases and J by 6 bases, with 10 bases of the junction left unmatched. This CDR3 region has 14 residues. The CDR3: CASSTGTAADGYTF. CDR3 sequence (DNA): TGTGCCAGCAGCACCGGGACAGCCGCCGATGGCTACACCTTC.

The chain carries TRBV30 and TRBJ2-1, with D hard to call. V lost 0 bases and J 4 bases, leaving 13 bases between the germline ends. The CDR3 loop spans 15 amino acids. Germline V gene sequence: CDR1 GTSNPN, CDR2 SVGIG (reference sequence). CDR3 bases: TGTGCCTGGAGTGTGAGTCGACTGGGGTACAATGAGCAGTTCTTC. Its protein product is CAWSVSRLGYNEQFF.

The genes are TRBV4-1 and TRBJ2-7; D gene ambiguous. The length of the CDR3 is 17 residues. Germline V lookup: CDR1 MGHRA, CDR2 YSYEKL. V lost 3 bases and J lost 0, with 18 bases in between. The CDR3, as DNA: TGCGCCAGCAGCCAGACTCTCCCCGGGCAGAGCTCCTACGAGCAGTACTTC. Protein sequence: CASSQTLPGQSSYEQYF.

Regarding this clone: The identical CDR3 is also encoded by other nucleotide sequences in the sample. Here the CDR3 reads CASSFGATGYGYTF. The DNA of the CDR3 is TGTGCCAGCAGTTTCGGGGCAACGGGCTATGGCTACACCTTC. The chain has TRBV27 and TRBJ1-2; D might be TRBD1 (5 bases). The ends were cut back, 3 bases at V and 4 bases at J, with 12 bases in the middle. Germline values: CDR1 MNHEY, CDR2 SMNVEV (reference sequence). The CDR3 has 14 amino acids.

V and J are TRBV4-3 and TRBJ2-1; D may correspond to TRBD1 or TRBD2 (7 bases each). Trimming removed 0 bases at V and 8 bases at J, with 17 bases between. CDR3 size: 16 residues. CDR1 is LGHNA, CDR2 YSLEER, per germline. The CDR3 DNA reads as TGCGCCAGCAGCCAAGATAATTCGGCAGGGGGGGATGAGCAGTTCTTC. Its translation: CASSQDNSAGGDEQFF.

This clone is a singleton in its sample. The rearrangement links TRBV11-2 to TRBJ1-1; D may be TRBD1 (5 bases). CDR1 is SGHAT, CDR2 FQNNGV, per germline. V shed 4 bases and J shed 0 bases, with 15 bases lying between them. CDR3 length: 16 residues. The CDR3 sequence is CASSYWDRAMNTEAFF. The CDR3 DNA sequence: TGTGCCAGCAGCTACTGGGACCGCGCCATGAACACTGAAGCTTTCTTT.

The V gene is TRBV6-5, the J gene TRBJ1-2; D gene uncertain. Germline V gene data show CDR1 as MNHEY and CDR2 as SVGAGI. With 0 bases removed from V and 0 bases from J, the gap between germline ends came to 5 bases. The CDR3 has 14 amino acids. The CDR3 protein is CASSYSHSNYGYTF. The CDR3 DNA sequence: TGTGCCAGCAGTTACTCTCACTCTAACTATGGCTACACCTTC.

V usage is TRBV13 and J usage is TRBJ2-1, with 8 bases matching TRBD2. This CDR3 is built from 17 residues. The V segment lost 4 bases and the J segment 2 bases; nucleotides outside the gene matches: 10. Germline V lookup: CDR1 PRHDT, CDR2 FYEKMQ (reference sequence). The CDR3 bases are TGTGCCAGCAGCTCCCTAGCGGGCCACGTACCCTACAATGAGCAGTTCTTC. Protein: CASSSLAGHVPYNEQFF.

Regarding this clone: The same CDR3 also results from other DNA sequences found in this sample. V and J are TRBV7-9 and TRBJ2-2; no reliable D call. V dropped 5 bases and J dropped 5 bases, with 9 bases sitting between them. The germline gives CDR1 SEHNR, CDR2 FQNEAQ (reference sequence). The CDR3 covers 13 residues. CDR3 bases: TGTGCCAGCAGCCGTAGTGAGACCGGGGAGCTGTTTTTT. The encoded protein is CASSRSETGELFF.

This chain connects TRBV7-9 to TRBJ2-7, with D tentatively TRBD2 (6 bases). V lost 0 bases to trimming and J lost 1 base, with 13 bases between them. There are 16 residues in the CDR3. Germline V gives CDR1 SEHNR, CDR2 FQNEAQ (reference sequence). Here the CDR3 reads CASSLAEAGTSYEQYF. Written as DNA, the CDR3 is TGTGCCAGCAGCTTAGCGGAGGCGGGAACGTCCTACGAGCAGTACTTC.